Presented here are 17 T cell receptor beta chains from one specimen sequenced in a study of T cells in Graves' hyperthyroidism and ophthalmopathy. The TCR beta CDR3 regions underwent amplification using RNA transcripts as the source. Initially, a first-round RT-PCR of the TCR CDR3 employed the HTBI primer set. TCRdb reanalysed the multiplex PCR reads using MiXCR and keeps one entry per CDR3 protein. The data hold about 520,000 distinct CDR3 sequences, with roughly a quarter observed a single time. The specimen sequenced was blood. The receptor source for this set is a woman in her thirties with Graves' ophthalmopathy.

A note on this clonotype: This may stem from a read error, because a much larger clone lies one nucleotide away. This chain links TRBV28 with TRBJ2-2, with D possibly TRBD2 on 5 matching bases. The CDR3 covers 17 residues. Germline CDR1 reads MDHEN; CDR2 reads SYDVKM. CDR3 amino acids: CASSFRNRLTITGELCF. As DNA, the CDR3 is TGTGCCAGCAGTTTCCGAAACAGATTAACAATCACCGGGGAGCTGTGTTTT.

This clonotype was recorded at least ten times. This rearrangement joins TRBV6-1 to TRBJ2-7; the match to TRBD1 covers 7 bases. Germline-derived CDR1 and CDR2 are MNHNS and SASEGT. CDR3 length: 14 amino acids. V lost 5 bases, J lost 3 bases, and 7 bases stayed unmatched. The CDR3 is CASSPLRDSYEQYF. DNA for the CDR3: TGTGCCAGCAGTCCTCTCCGGGACAGCTACGAGCAGTACTTC.

This clonotype was seen at least ten times. As DNA, the CDR3 is TGTGCCAGCAGTGAAGGAGACAGGCCGGGTCTCTCCGAAGCTTTCTTT. Its protein product is CASSEGDRPGLSEAFF. The rearrangement joins TRBV2 to TRBJ1-1, with D possibly matching TRBD1 (6 bases). Deletions cut 1 base from V and 8 bases from J, with 20 bases between. Germline V gene data show CDR1 as SNHLY and CDR2 as FYNNEI. The length of the CDR3 is 16 residues.

This clonotype was counted at least ten times. The gene calls are TRBV20-1 and TRBJ1-1, with 7 positions matching TRBD1. Germline V gene data show CDR1 as DFQATT and CDR2 as SNEGSKA (reference sequence). With V trimmed by 0 bases and J by 0 bases, 7 bases remained unmatched. This CDR3 is built from 16 residues. Here the CDR3 reads CSARDPRGRMNTEAFF. CDR3 nucleotide sequence: TGCAGTGCTAGAGATCCTAGGGGGCGAATGAACACTGAAGCTTTCTTT.

This clonotype was detected ten times or more. The chain has TRBV29-1 and TRBJ1-5; D not resolved. With 1 base removed from V and 11 bases from J, the gap between germline ends came to 9 bases. From germline, CDR1 is SQVTM and CDR2 ANQGSEA. This CDR3 contains 11 residues. CDR3 residues: CSVEAADTQHF. DNA of the CDR3: TGCAGCGTTGAAGCCGCAGATACCCAGCATTTT.

This clonotype has at least ten counts. J is TRBJ2-7 and V is TRBV10-1, with 7 nucleotides matching TRBD2. The germline CDR1 and CDR2 sequences are WNHNN and SYGVQD (reference sequence). This CDR3 contains 17 residues. V lost 3 bases to trimming and J lost 4 bases; unmatched junction nucleotides: 15. The CDR3 bases are TGCGCCAGCAGTGACCCACGTGGGCGGGGGAAGGGGTACGAGCAGTACTTC. Translated, it gives CASSDPRGRGKGYEQYF.

Ten or more counts support this clonotype. This chain connects TRBV2 to TRBJ1-1, with TRBD1 identical over 7 bases. The CDR3 totals 14 residues. Germline V CDR1 and CDR2: SNHLY, FYNNEI. V lost 7 bases, J lost 7 bases, and 12 bases stayed unmatched. CDR3 nucleotide sequence: TGTGCCAGCACGGGGGGGACAGCGATATTTGAAGCTTTCTTT. Its protein is CASTGGTAIFEAFF. Looking up the rest from reference TRBV2 and TRBJ1-1 gives the full variable domain: EPEVTQTPSHQVTQMGQEVILRCVPISNHLYFYWYRQILGQKVEFLVSFYNNEISEKSEIFDDQFSVERPDGSNFTLKIRSTKLEDSAMYFCASTGGTAIFEAFFGQGTRLTVV.

This clonotype was seen a handful of times. This chain uses TRBV24-1 with TRBJ1-5; D gene ambiguous. CDR3 length equals 12 residues. Germline-derived CDR1 and CDR2 are KGHDR and SFDVKD. V lost 3 bases to trimming and J lost 6 bases, with 5 bases between them. The chain's CDR3 is CATSDGFQPQHF. As DNA, the CDR3 is TGTGCCACCAGTGATGGTTTTCAGCCCCAGCATTTT.

This clonotype was observed many times. The chain uses TRBV10-3 and TRBJ2-3; 11 bases align to TRBD2. J gave up 3 bases and V 2 bases, and 7 bases lay outside the gene matches. The CDR3 extends over 17 amino acids. Germline CDR1 reads ENHRY; CDR2 reads SYGVKD. The CDR3 protein is CAISEIKASGGTDTQYF. The CDR3 coding sequence is TGTGCCATCAGTGAGATAAAGGCTAGCGGGGGGACAGATACGCAGTATTTT.

In DNA, the CDR3 is TGTGCCGGACGGGAGGCAGAGACCCAGTACTTC. Protein sequence: CAGREAETQYF. The rearrangement links TRBV27 to TRBJ2-5, with 7 bases that match TRBD2. This CDR3 is built from 11 residues. Per germline, CDR1 MNHEY and CDR2 SMNVEV (reference sequence). V was pared by 11 bases and J by 4 bases, with 4 bases of the junction left unmatched.

The chain couples TRBV13 to TRBJ2-7; D is unresolved. The CDR3 length is 12 residues. Germline V gives CDR1 PRHDT, CDR2 FYEKMQ (reference sequence). Trimming pared 5 bases from V and 5 bases from J, leaving 10 bases between. This CDR3 is CASSPMGNEQYF. CDR3 nucleotide sequence: TGTGCCAGCAGCCCCATGGGGAACGAGCAGTACTTC.

The table lists this clonotype with many counts. The J gene is TRBJ1-2, the V gene TRBV27, with a tentative D call TRBD1 (6 bases). The CDR3 has 14 amino acids. V was trimmed by 7 bases and J by 1 base, leaving 13 bases between them. The germline V gene encodes CDR1 MNHEY and CDR2 SMNVEV (reference sequence). CDR3 bases: TGTGCCAGCACCACATCCAGGGGTAACTATGGCTACACCTTC. It encodes CASTTSRGNYGYTF.

This clonotype was seen ten or more times. The rearrangement links TRBV30 to TRBJ1-5; tentatively, D is TRBD1 (5 bases). The germline V and J ends were trimmed by 1 base and 6 bases, with 13 bases remaining between them. The CDR3 consists of 14 residues. Germline V gives CDR1 GTSNPN, CDR2 SVGIG (reference sequence). The CDR3 loop reads CAWSGSGIGQPQHF. CDR3 DNA: TGTGCCTGGAGTGGGTCAGGGATTGGTCAGCCCCAGCATTTT.

The J gene is TRBJ2-5, the V gene TRBV12-3 or TRBV12-4, with D unresolved. The V end lost 3 bases, the J end lost 1 base, and 9 bases lay between the germline ends. The CDR3 length is 14 residues. In DNA form, the CDR3 reads TGTGCCAGCAGTTTTGCTCAGACCCAAGAGACCCAGTACTTC. This sequence encodes CASSFAQTQETQYF.

The chain joins TRBV6-5 to TRBJ2-5; 8 bases are a match to TRBD2. Germline CDR1 MNHEY, CDR2 SVGAGI. The V and J ends lost 2 bases and 5 bases, in that order; junction bases with no gene match: 7. This CDR3 spans 15 amino acids. The DNA for the CDR3 is TGTGCCAGCAGTTACGCGGGGGGCGATCCCGAGACCCAGTACTTC. This gives the protein CASSYAGGDPETQYF.

The rearrangement joins TRBV28 to TRBJ2-7; D gene uncertain. The CDR3 consists of 15 residues. Trimming stripped 1 base from V and 3 bases from J, with 13 bases between. Germline V gene data show CDR1 as MDHEN and CDR2 as SYDVKM. The CDR3 DNA reads TGTGCCAGCAGTTTATATTGGCAGGTAATCTACGAGCAGTACTTC. Protein product: CASSLYWQVIYEQYF. The complete variable domain, with remaining parts taken from reference TRBV28 and TRBJ2-7, reads DVKVTQSSRYLVKRTGEKVFLECVQDMDHENMFWYRQDPGLGLRLIYFSYDVKMKEKGDIPEGYSVSREKKERFSLILESASTNQTSMYLCASSLYWQVIYEQYFGPGTRLTVT.

The table lists this clonotype with a few counts. The chain employs TRBV9 and TRBJ1-6, with D possibly being TRBD1 (6 bases). Trimming shortened V by 3 bases and J by 0 bases, and 13 bases separated the two germline ends. In germline, CDR1 is SGDLS, CDR2 YYNGEE. The CDR3 contains 17 residues. CDR3 sequence reads: CASSAPQGSSYNSPLHF. CDR3 DNA sequence: TGTGCCAGCAGCGCGCCACAGGGAAGCTCCTATAATTCACCCCTCCACTTT.